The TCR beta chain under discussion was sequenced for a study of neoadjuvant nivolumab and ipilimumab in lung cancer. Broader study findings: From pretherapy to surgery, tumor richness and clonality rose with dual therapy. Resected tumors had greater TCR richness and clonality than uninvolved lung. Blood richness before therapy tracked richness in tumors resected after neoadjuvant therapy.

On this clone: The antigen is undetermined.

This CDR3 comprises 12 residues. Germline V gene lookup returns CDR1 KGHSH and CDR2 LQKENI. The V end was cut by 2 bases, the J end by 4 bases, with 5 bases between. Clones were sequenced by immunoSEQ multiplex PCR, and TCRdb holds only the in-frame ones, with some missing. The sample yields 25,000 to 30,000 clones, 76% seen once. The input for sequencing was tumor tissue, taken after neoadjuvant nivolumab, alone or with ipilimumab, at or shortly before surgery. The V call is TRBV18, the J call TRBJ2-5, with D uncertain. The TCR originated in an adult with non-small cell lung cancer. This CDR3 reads CASSPGRETQYF. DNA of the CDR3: TGTGCCAGCTCACCAGGGCGAGAGACCCAGTACTTC. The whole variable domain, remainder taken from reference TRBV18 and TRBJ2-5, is NAGVMQNPRHLVRRRGQEARLRCSPMKGHSHVYWYRQLPEEGLKFMVYLQKENIIDESGMPKERFSAEFPKEGPSILRIQQVVRGDSAAYFCASSPGRETQYFGPGTRLLVL.